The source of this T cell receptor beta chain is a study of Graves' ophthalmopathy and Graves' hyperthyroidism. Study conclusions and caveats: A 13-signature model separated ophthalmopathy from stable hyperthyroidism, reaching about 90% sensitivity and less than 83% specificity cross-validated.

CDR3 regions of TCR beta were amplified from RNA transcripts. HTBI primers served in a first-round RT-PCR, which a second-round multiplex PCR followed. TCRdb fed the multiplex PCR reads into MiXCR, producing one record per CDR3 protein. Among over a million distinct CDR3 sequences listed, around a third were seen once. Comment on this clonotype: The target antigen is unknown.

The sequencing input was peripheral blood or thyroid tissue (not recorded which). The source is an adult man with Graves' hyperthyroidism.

The CDR3 region is CASSPAGAGANTEAFF. The CDR3 coding sequence is TGTGCCAGCAGTCCCGCGGGGGCGGGGGCGAACACTGAAGCTTTCTTT. V usage is TRBV19 and J usage is TRBJ1-1; TRBD1 might be the D (6 bases). V was pared by 9 bases and J by 1 base, with 21 bases between. The CDR3 runs to 16 residues. CDR1 is LNHDA, CDR2 SQIVND, per germline (reference sequence).